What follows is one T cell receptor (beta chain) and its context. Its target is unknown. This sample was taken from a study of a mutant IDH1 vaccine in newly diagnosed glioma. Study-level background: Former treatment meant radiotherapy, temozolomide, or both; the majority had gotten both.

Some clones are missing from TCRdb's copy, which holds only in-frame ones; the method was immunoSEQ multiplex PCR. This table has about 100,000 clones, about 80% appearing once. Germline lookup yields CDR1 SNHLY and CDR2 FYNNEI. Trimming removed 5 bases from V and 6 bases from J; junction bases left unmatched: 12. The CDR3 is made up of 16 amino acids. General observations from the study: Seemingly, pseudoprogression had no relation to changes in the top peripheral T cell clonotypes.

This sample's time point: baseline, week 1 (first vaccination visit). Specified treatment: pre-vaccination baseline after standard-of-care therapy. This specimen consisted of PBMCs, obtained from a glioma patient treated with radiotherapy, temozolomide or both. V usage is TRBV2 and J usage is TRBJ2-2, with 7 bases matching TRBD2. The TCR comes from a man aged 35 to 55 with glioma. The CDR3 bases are TGTGCCAGCAGTACCGAGGGACTAACCACCCCCGGGGAGCTGTTTTTT. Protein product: CASSTEGLTTPGELFF. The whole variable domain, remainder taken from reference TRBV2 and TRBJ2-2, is EPEVTQTPSHQVTQMGQEVILRCVPISNHLYFYWYRQILGQKVEFLVSFYNNEISEKSEIFDDQFSVERPDGSNFTLKIRSTKLEDSAMYFCASSTEGLTTPGELFFGEGSRLTVL.